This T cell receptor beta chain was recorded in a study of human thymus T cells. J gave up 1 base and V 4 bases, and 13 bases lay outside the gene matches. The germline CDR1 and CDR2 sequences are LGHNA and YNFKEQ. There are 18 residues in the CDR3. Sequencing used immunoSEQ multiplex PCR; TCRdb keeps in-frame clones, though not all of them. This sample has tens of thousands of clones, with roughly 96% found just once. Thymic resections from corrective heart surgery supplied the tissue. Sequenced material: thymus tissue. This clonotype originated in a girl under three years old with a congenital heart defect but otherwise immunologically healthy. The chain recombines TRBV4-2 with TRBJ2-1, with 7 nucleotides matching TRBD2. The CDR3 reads CASSPQDRREPSYNEQFF. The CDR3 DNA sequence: TGTGCCAGCAGCCCGCAAGACCGGCGGGAGCCTTCCTACAATGAGCAGTTCTTC.